What follows are 16 T cell receptor beta chains derived from one specimen sequenced in a study of post-analysis software for immune sequencing data. Study-level findings and limits: The five TRBV segments detected at higher frequency in patients than in controls included TRBV5-6, TRBV5-1 and TRBV20-1.

No antigens are known for them. Sequencing libraries made from TCR beta cDNA carried unique molecular identifiers. TCRdb reprocessed the PCR reads with MiXCR, giving one entry per CDR3 protein. The data contain 600,000 to 750,000 distinct CDR3 sequences, approximately 59% of them singletons. Source material: blood. Receptors originate from a girl aged 2-10 years with multiple sclerosis.

The chain links TRBV6-2 or TRBV6-3 to TRBJ1-5, with D perhaps TRBD1 (5 bases). Germline CDR1 is MNHEY and CDR2 is SVGEGT. This CDR3 contains 15 residues. Trimming took 4 bases from V and 7 from J, leaving 17 bases between them. The CDR3: CASSWSSRAKQPQHF. CDR3 sequence (DNA): TGTGCCAGCAGTTGGTCCTCCAGGGCCAAACAGCCCCAGCATTTT.

The genes are TRBV6-2 or TRBV6-3 and TRBJ2-5; the match to TRBD2 covers 11 bases. The ends lost 6 bases at V and 4 bases at J; junction bases unmatched: 10. CDR3 length: 16 residues. The germline CDR1 and CDR2 sequences are MNHEY and SVGEGT. The CDR3 sequence is CASRTSGTSRRETQYF. The CDR3, as DNA: TGTGCCAGCAGGACTAGCGGGACCTCTCGGAGAGAGACCCAGTACTTC.

The chain carries TRBV11-2 and TRBJ2-5, with a tentative D call TRBD2 (5 bases). The CDR3 covers 13 residues. V lost 0 bases and J 5 bases, leaving 7 bases between the germline ends. Looked up from germline, CDR1 is SGHAT and CDR2 is FQNNGV. CDR3 DNA sequence: TGTGCCAGCAGCTTAGATACGGGGGAGACCCAGTACTTC. It is translated as CASSLDTGETQYF. The full variable domain, with the rest looked up from reference TRBV11-2 and TRBJ2-5, is EAGVAQSPRYKIIEKRQSVAFWCNPISGHATLYWYQQILGQGPKLLIQFQNNGVVDDSQLPKDRFSAERLKGVDSTLKIQPAKLEDSAVYLCASSLDTGETQYFGPGTRLLVL.

The genes are TRBV6-5 and TRBJ2-1; 7 bases match TRBD2. V lost 0 bases, J lost 4 bases, and 0 bases stayed unmatched. This CDR3 has 14 residues. Germline loops: CDR1 MNHEY, CDR2 SVGAGI. The CDR3 region has the DNA TGTGCCAGCAGTTACTCAGCGGGGTACAATGAGCAGTTCTTC. This gives the protein CASSYSAGYNEQFF.

This chain links TRBV6-5 with TRBJ2-3; 7 nucleotides match TRBD2. The CDR3 has 13 residues. V was pared by 7 bases and J by 0 bases, with 1 base of the junction left unmatched. CDR1 and CDR2 from the germline V gene are MNHEY and SVGAGI. CDR3 in DNA: TGTGCCAGCAAAGCGGGGAGCACAGATACGCAGTATTTT. Translation gives CASKAGSTDTQYF.

In this sample, this clonotype turned up a few times. The J gene is TRBJ2-3, the V gene TRBV24-1; D is unresolved. V lost 5 bases, J lost 1 base, and 12 bases lay in between. The germline CDR1 and CDR2 sequences are KGHDR and SFDVKD. The CDR3 totals 15 residues. CDR3 region: CATSGIGGGTDTQYF. CDR3 nucleotide sequence: TGTGCCACCAGTGGCATTGGCGGAGGCACAGATACGCAGTATTTT.

In its sample, this clonotype was seen a few times. CDR3 sequence reads: CASSLSNRGDEQFF. The CDR3 DNA reads TGTGCCAGCAGTTTATCGAACAGGGGCGATGAGCAGTTCTTC. J is TRBJ2-1 and V is TRBV27; 7 bases are shared with TRBD1. The J segment lost 8 bases and the V segment lost 0 bases, leaving 4 bases of the junction unmatched. CDR1 and CDR2 from the germline V gene are MNHEY and SMNVEV (reference sequence). The CDR3 has 14 residues.

This clonotype was counted only a few times. The rearrangement links TRBV4-3 to TRBJ1-4; perhaps TRBD1 as D (6 bases). The CDR3 has 18 amino acids. With 0 bases removed from V and 7 bases from J, the gap between germline ends came to 21 bases. Germline CDR1 LGHNA, CDR2 YSLEER. The CDR3 coding sequence is TGCGCCAGCAGCCAAGATATTAAGGCGGATAGGGGGGTTGAAAAACTGTTTTTT. Protein product: CASSQDIKADRGVEKLFF.

In the case of this clonotype: This likely comes from a read error, as the CDR3 has no conserved phenylalanine or tryptophan at its end. V gene TRBV6-5 combines with J gene TRBJ1-2; a weak D match, TRBD1 (6 bases). Per germline, CDR1 MNHEY and CDR2 SVGAGI. The CDR3 loop spans 13 amino acids. V lost 5 bases to trimming and J lost 3 bases, with 10 bases between them. DNA for the CDR3: TGTGCCAGCAGTGAAAGGGGGGACTATGGCTACACCGTC. Translation: CASSERGDYGYTV.

The chain employs TRBV9 and TRBJ1-2, with D maybe TRBD1 (5 bases). V was shortened by 0 bases and J by 6 bases, with 15 bases between the two germline ends. Germline V gene lookup returns CDR1 SGDLS and CDR2 YYNGEE. This CDR3 region has 15 residues. The CDR3 DNA reads as TGTGCCAGCAGCGTAGCCCAGGGAAGAAGCCATGGCTACACCTTC. Translation gives CASSVAQGRSHGYTF.

This clonotype turned up a few times. The chain joins TRBV5-1 to TRBJ2-3, with 8 nucleotides matching TRBD1. The CDR3 sequence is 15 residues long. The J segment lost 0 bases and the V segment lost 5 bases, leaving 5 bases of the junction unmatched. Germline values: CDR1 SGHRS, CDR2 YFSETQ. CDR3 amino acids: CASRGQVGSTDTQYF. Here the CDR3 DNA reads TGCGCCAGCAGGGGACAGGTGGGAAGCACAGATACGCAGTATTTT.

In this sample, this clonotype turned up a few times. The chain has TRBV29-1 and TRBJ2-1, with D possibly matching TRBD1 (5 bases). CDR1 is SQVTM and CDR2 is ANQGSEA in the germline V gene. The germline V and J ends were trimmed by 6 bases and 2 bases, with 14 bases remaining between them. The CDR3 consists of 14 residues. CDR3 sequence reads: CSVAYQGTYNEQFF. The CDR3 coding sequence is TGCAGCGTCGCCTACCAGGGCACCTACAATGAGCAGTTCTTC.

The chain couples TRBV14 to TRBJ2-5, with 7 nucleotides matching TRBD1. Trimming took 2 bases from V and 4 from J; bases not matched to a gene: 10. This CDR3 is built from 16 residues. The germline CDR1 and CDR2 sequences are SGHDN and FVKESK. CDR3 nucleotides: TGTGCCAGCAGCCAAAAGGGGGCGAATTGGGCAGAGACCCAGTACTTC. Amino acids: CASSQKGANWAETQYF.

J is TRBJ2-7 and V is TRBV5-1, with TRBD1 matching over 7 bases. Germline V gene lookup returns CDR1 SGHRS and CDR2 YFSETQ. The CDR3 totals 15 residues. The V and J ends lost 3 bases and 0 bases, in that order; junction bases with no gene match: 6. CDR3 sequence reads: CASSSQTGSSYEQYF. CDR3 in DNA: TGCGCCAGCAGCTCTCAGACAGGGAGCTCCTACGAGCAGTACTTC.

The chain combines TRBV2 with TRBJ2-7; D perhaps matches TRBD2 (6 bases). Germline V gene data show CDR1 as SNHLY and CDR2 as FYNNEI. CDR3 size: 17 residues. Trimming cost V 2 bases and J 0 bases, with 17 bases left between them. This chain's CDR3 is CASSEWRVPNPSYEQYF. The CDR3 DNA is TGTGCCAGCAGTGAATGGAGGGTCCCGAACCCCTCCTACGAGCAGTACTTC.

This clonotype has just a few counts. The chain couples TRBV20-1 to TRBJ2-1, with 7 bases aligning to TRBD2. Germline CDR1 and CDR2: DFQATT and SNEGSKA (reference sequence). The V gene end was trimmed by 2 bases and the J gene end by 7 bases; junction bases not matched to a gene: 8. This CDR3 comprises 14 residues. The CDR3 sequence: CSARSGGGGNEQFF. The CDR3, as DNA: TGCAGTGCTAGATCGGGGGGAGGTGGGAATGAGCAGTTCTTC.